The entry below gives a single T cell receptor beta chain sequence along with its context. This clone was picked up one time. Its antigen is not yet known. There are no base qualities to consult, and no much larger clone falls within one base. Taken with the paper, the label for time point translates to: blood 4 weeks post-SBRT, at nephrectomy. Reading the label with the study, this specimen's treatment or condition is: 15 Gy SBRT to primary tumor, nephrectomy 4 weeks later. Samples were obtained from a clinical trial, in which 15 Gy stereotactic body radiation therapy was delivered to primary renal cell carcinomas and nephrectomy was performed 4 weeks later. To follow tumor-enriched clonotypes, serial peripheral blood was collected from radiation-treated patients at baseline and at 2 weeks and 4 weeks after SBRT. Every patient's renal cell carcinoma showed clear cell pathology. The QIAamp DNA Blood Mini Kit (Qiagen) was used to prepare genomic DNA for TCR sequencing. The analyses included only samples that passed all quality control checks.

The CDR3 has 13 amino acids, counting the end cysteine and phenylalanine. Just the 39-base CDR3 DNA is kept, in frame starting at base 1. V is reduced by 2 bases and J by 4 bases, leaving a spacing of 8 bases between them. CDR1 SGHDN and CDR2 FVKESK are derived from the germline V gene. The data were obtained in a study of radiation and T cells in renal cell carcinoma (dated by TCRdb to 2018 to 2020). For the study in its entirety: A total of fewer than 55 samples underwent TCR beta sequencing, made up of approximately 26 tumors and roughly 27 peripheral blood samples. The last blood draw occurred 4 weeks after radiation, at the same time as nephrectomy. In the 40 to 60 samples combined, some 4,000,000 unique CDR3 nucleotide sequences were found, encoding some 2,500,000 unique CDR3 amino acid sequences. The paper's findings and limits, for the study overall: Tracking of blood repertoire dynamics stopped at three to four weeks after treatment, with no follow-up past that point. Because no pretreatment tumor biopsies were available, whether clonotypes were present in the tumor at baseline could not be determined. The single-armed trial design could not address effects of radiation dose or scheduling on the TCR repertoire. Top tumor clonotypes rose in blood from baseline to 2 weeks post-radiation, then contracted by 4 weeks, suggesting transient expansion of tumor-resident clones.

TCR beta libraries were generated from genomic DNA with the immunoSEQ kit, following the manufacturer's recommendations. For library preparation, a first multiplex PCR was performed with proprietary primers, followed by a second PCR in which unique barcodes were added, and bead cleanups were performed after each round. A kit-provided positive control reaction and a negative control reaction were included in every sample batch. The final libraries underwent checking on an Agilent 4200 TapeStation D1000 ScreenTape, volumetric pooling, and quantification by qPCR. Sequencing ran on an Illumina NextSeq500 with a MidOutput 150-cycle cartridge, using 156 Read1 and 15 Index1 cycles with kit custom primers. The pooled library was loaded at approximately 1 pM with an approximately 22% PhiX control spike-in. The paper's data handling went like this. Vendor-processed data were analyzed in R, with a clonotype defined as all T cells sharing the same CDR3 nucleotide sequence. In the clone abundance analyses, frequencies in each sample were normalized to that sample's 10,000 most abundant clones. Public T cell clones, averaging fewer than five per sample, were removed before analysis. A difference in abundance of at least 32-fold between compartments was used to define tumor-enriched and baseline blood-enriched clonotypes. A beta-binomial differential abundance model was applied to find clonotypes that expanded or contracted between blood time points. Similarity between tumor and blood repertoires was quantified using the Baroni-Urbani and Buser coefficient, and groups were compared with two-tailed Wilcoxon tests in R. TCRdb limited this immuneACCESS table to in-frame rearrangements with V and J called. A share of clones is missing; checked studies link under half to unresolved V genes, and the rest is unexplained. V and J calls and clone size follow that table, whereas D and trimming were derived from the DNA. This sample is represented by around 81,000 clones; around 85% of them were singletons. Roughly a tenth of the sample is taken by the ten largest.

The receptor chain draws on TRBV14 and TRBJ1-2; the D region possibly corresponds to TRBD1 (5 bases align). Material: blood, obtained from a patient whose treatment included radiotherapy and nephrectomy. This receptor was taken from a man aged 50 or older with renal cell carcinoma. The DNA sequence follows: TGTGCCAGCAGCCAACAGGGCGGCTATGGCTACACCTTC. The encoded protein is CASSQQGGYGYTF. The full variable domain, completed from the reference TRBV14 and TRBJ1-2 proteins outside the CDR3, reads EAGVTQFPSHSVIEKGQTVTLRCDPISGHDNLYWYRRVMGKEIKFLLHFVKESKQDESGMPNNRFLAERTGGTYSTLKVQPAELEDSGVYFCASSQQGGYGYTFGSGTRLTVV.